This TCR beta chain was identified in a study of control samples from healthy donors and cancer patients. This CDR3 is 16 amino acids long. With V trimmed by 0 bases and J by 5 bases, 2 bases remained unmatched. The germline V gene has CDR1 SGHRS and CDR2 YFSETQ. Measured with immunoSEQ multiplex PCR; TCRdb has only the in-frame clones, and not every one. This sample yields tens of thousands of clones, of which about 81% are seen a single time; roughly 39% belongs to the top ten. This clonotype was sampled from a man aged 70 or older with lung cancer. This chain uses TRBV5-1 with TRBJ2-2; 12 nucleotides align to TRBD1. Sequencing was carried out using PBMCs. CDR3 in DNA: TGCGCCAGCAGCTTGGGGGACAGGGGGCGGACCGGGGAGCTGTTTTTT. This codes for CASSLGDRGRTGELFF.